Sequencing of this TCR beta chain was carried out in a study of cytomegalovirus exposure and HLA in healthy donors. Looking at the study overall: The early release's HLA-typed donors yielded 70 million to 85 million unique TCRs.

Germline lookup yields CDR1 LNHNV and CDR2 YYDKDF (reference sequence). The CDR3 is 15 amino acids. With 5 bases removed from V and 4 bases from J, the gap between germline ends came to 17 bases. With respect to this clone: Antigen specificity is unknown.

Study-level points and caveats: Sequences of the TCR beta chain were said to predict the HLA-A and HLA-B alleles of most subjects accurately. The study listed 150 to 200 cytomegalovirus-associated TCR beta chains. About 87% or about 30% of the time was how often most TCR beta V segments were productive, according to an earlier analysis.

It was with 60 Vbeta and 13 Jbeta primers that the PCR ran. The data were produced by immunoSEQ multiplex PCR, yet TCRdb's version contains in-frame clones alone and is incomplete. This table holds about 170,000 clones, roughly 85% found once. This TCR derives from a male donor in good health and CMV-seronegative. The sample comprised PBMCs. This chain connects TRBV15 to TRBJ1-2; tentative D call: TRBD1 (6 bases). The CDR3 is CATSSRQAVSYGYTF. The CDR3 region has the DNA TGTGCCACCAGCTCCAGACAGGCAGTGAGCTATGGCTACACCTTC. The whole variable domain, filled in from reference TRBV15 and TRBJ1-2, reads DAMVIQNPRYQVTQFGKPVTLSCSQTLNHNVMYWYQQKSSQAPKLLFHYYDKDFNNEADTPDNFQSRRPNTSFCFLDIRSPGLGDTAMYLCATSSRQAVSYGYTFGSGTRLTVV.